The 18 T cell receptor beta chains below were found in one sample sequenced in a study of technical replicates of blood from a handful of donors. TCRdb's table, derived via immunoSEQ multiplex PCR, lists solely in-frame clones and lacks some. The sample carries about 97,000 clones, just under 95% recorded once. Sequencing was done on a sample of T cells isolated from PBMCs. The receptors originated from a human donor in good health.

This clone was seen once. The CDR3 bases are TGTGCCAGCAGCGCTATTCGGGATATCGACACTGAAGCTTTCTTT. Amino acid sequence: CASSAIRDIDTEAFF. This chain links TRBV4-2 with TRBJ1-1; D not resolved. CDR1 and CDR2 (germline): LGHNA, YNFKEQ. Trimming removed 5 bases from V and 3 bases from J, with 16 bases in between. CDR3 length: 15 amino acids.

This rearrangement joins TRBV7-2 to TRBJ2-7; TRBD2 aligns across 9 bases. The CDR3 sequence is 15 residues long. CDR1 and CDR2 from the germline V gene are SGHTA and FQGNSA. V lost 5 bases, J lost 4 bases, and 9 bases stayed unmatched. This chain's CDR3 is CASSNTGTSQYEQYF. In nucleotides, the CDR3 is TGTGCCAGCAGCAATACCGGGACTAGCCAGTACGAGCAGTACTTC. Filled out from reference TRBV7-2 and TRBJ2-7, the complete variable domain reads GAGVSQSPSNKVTEKGKDVELRCDPISGHTALYWYRQSLGQGLEFLIYFQGNSAPDKSGLPSDRFSAERTGGSVSTLTIQRTQQEDSAVYLCASSNTGTSQYEQYFGPGTRLTVT.

The chain recombines TRBV28 with TRBJ2-7; unclear D gene. Trimming shortened V by 6 bases and J by 0 bases, and 6 bases separated the two germline ends. The CDR3 contains 12 residues. Germline V gene data show CDR1 as MDHEN and CDR2 as SYDVKM. This chain's CDR3 is CASSTASYEQYF. CDR3 coding DNA: TGTGCCAGCAGCACTGCCTCCTACGAGCAGTACTTC.

The chain recombines TRBV19 with TRBJ2-3, with 10 bases aligning to TRBD2. Per the germline V gene, CDR1 is LNHDA and CDR2 is SQIVND (reference sequence). The CDR3 is 15 amino acids. After removal of 3 bases from V and 1 base from J, the junction contained 1 base not matched to a gene. In DNA, the CDR3 is TGTGCCAGTAGTATTGGGACTAGCGGCACAGATACGCAGTATTTT. This translates into CASSIGTSGTDTQYF.

The rearrangement joins TRBV6-5 to TRBJ1-1, with 7 bases identical to TRBD1. CDR1 is MNHEY, CDR2 SVGAGI, per germline. V was pared by 6 bases and J by 11 bases, with 12 bases of the junction left unmatched. There are 13 residues in the CDR3. CDR3 region: CASSILPGQRAFF. The CDR3 coding sequence is TGTGCCAGCAGCATACTACCGGGACAGCGGGCTTTCTTT.

This chain uses TRBV2 with TRBJ2-5, with 7 nucleotides matching TRBD2. Looked up from germline, CDR1 is SNHLY and CDR2 is FYNNEI. V lost 6 bases and J lost 3; bases outside the gene matches: 4. CDR3 size: 13 residues. The CDR3 bases are TGTGCCAGCAGCTCGGCGGGGGAAGAGACCCAGTACTTC. It encodes CASSSAGEETQYF. Drawing the rest from reference TRBV2 and TRBJ2-5, the complete variable domain is EPEVTQTPSHQVTQMGQEVILRCVPISNHLYFYWYRQILGQKVEFLVSFYNNEISEKSEIFDDQFSVERPDGSNFTLKIRSTKLEDSAMYFCASSSAGEETQYFGPGTRLLVL.

The chain employs TRBV7-6 and TRBJ1-5, with D perhaps matching TRBD1 (6 bases). The V end lost 5 bases, the J end lost 5 bases, and 13 bases lay between the germline ends. CDR1 is SGHVS and CDR2 is FNYEAQ in the germline V gene. The length of the CDR3 is 14 residues. The DNA of the CDR3 is TGTGCCAGCAGCCGGGGACAAGGAGATCAGCCCCAGCATTTT. Translated: CASSRGQGDQPQHF.

The rearrangement uses TRBV5-4 and TRBJ2-7; 7 bases line up with TRBD2. V was clipped by 1 base and J by 2 bases; unmatched bases: 0. Germline loops: CDR1 SGHNT, CDR2 YYREEE (reference sequence). The CDR3 extends over 13 amino acids. CDR3: CASSLRGAYEQYF. For the CDR3, the DNA is TGTGCCAGCAGCTTGCGGGGGGCCTACGAGCAGTACTTC.

This chain links TRBV27 with TRBJ1-4, with 8 positions matching TRBD1. The germline CDR1 and CDR2 sequences are MNHEY and SMNVEV (reference sequence). J was trimmed by 5 bases and V by 5 bases; bases with no gene match: 10. CDR3 size: 16 residues. The CDR3 is CASSVTPRGQNEKLFF. CDR3 in DNA: TGTGCCAGCAGTGTTACCCCCAGGGGGCAGAATGAAAAACTGTTTTTT. The variable domain in full, completed from reference TRBV27 and TRBJ1-4, reads EAQVTQNPRYLITVTGKKLTVTCSQNMNHEYMSWYRQDPGLGLRQIYYSMNVEVTDKGDVPEGYKVSRKEKRNFPLILESPSPNQTSLYFCASSVTPRGQNEKLFFGSGTQLSVL.

V gene TRBV7-8 combines with J gene TRBJ2-5; the match to TRBD2 covers 9 bases. Trimming took 0 bases from V and 1 from J; bases not matched to a gene: 3. Per the germline V gene, CDR1 is SGHVS and CDR2 is FQNEAQ. The CDR3 spans 16 residues. In nucleotides, the CDR3 is TGTGCCAGCAGCTTAGCCTCTAGCGGGACCCAAGAGACCCAGTACTTC. The encoded protein is CASSLASSGTQETQYF.

This clone came up once. The rearrangement links TRBV6-1 to TRBJ2-2; D not certain. The germline V gene encodes CDR1 MNHNS and CDR2 SASEGT. V dropped 3 bases and J dropped 7 bases, with 9 bases sitting between them. This CDR3 region has 13 residues. The DNA for the CDR3 is TGTGCCAGCAGTGACGCGATGAACGGGGAGCTGTTTTTT. Protein sequence: CASSDAMNGELFF.

The rearrangement uses TRBV6-5 and TRBJ2-3; tentative D call: TRBD2 (6 bases). V dropped 6 bases and J dropped 4 bases, with 17 bases sitting between them. The CDR3 length is 15 residues. The germline V gene has CDR1 MNHEY and CDR2 SVGAGI. CDR3 in DNA: TGTGCCAGCAGCGGGGGACGGGGAGCCGCAGATACGCAGTATTTT. Protein product: CASSGGRGAADTQYF.

This chain uses TRBV2 with TRBJ2-7; 13 bases line up with TRBD2. Trimming took 9 bases from V and 0 from J; bases not matched to a gene: 2. CDR3 size: 14 residues. Germline values: CDR1 SNHLY, CDR2 FYNNEI. Here the CDR3 DNA reads TGTGCCAGGGGACTAGCGGGGCTCTCCTACGAGCAGTACTTC. Protein: CARGLAGLSYEQYF.

The CDR3 bases are TGTGCCAGCAGTTTAGGAGGAAGTGAAAACTATGGCTACACCTTC. Translated: CASSLGGSENYGYTF. The rearrangement joins TRBV28 to TRBJ1-2, with D unclear. The CDR3 consists of 15 residues. The V and J ends lost 2 bases and 2 bases respectively, with 12 bases between them. Per germline, CDR1 MDHEN and CDR2 SYDVKM.

This clone was observed a single time. The chain couples TRBV4-3 to TRBJ1-5; D is unresolved. Germline V lookup: CDR1 LGHNA, CDR2 YSLEER. The CDR3 is 15 amino acids. V dropped 0 bases and J dropped 3 bases, with 9 bases sitting between them. This CDR3 reads CASSQDRSFNQPQHF. CDR3 nucleotide sequence: TGCGCCAGCAGCCAAGATAGGAGCTTCAATCAGCCCCAGCATTTT.

The chain carries TRBV19 and TRBJ2-3; 10 bases line up with TRBD2. V gave up 3 bases and J gave up 7 bases; unmatched junction bases: 7. This CDR3 spans 15 amino acids. The germline V gene has CDR1 LNHDA and CDR2 SQIVND (reference sequence). The CDR3 DNA is TGTGCCAGTAGTATTCTCCTAGCGGGGGCCAATACGCAGTATTTT. It specifies CASSILLAGANTQYF.

The chain employs TRBV28 and TRBJ2-2; TRBD2 matches 9 bases. Germline CDR1 is MDHEN and CDR2 is SYDVKM. This CDR3 contains 15 residues. V dropped 3 bases and J dropped 3; count of bases not matched to a gene: 2. The CDR3 sequence: CASSFTSGYTGELFF. CDR3 DNA sequence: TGTGCCAGCAGTTTTACTAGCGGGTACACCGGGGAGCTGTTTTTT.

The V gene is TRBV27, the J gene TRBJ2-3; 9 bases are shared with TRBD2. Per germline, CDR1 MNHEY and CDR2 SMNVEV (reference sequence). The CDR3 consists of 15 residues. J was trimmed by 5 bases and V by 1 base; bases with no gene match: 4. CDR3 loop: CASSLFAGGVDTQYF. CDR3 nucleotide sequence: TGTGCCAGCAGTTTATTTGCGGGAGGGGTAGATACGCAGTATTTT.